This section outlines one T cell receptor beta chain sequence together with its context. The data originate from a study of blood T cell repertoires in COVID-19. Across the study: COVID-19 samples collected from the United States, Italy and Spain covered acute and convalescent phases. T cells, B-cell-depleted T cells, or PBMCs provided the cDNA or gDNA that served as material.

In the original workflow: Amplification with reference gene primers provided the estimates of nucleated cell counts. TCRdb keeps only in-frame clones here, not all; method: immunoSEQ multiplex PCR. The V and J calls and clone size come from that table; D and trimming were worked out from the DNA. The table has fewer than 250,000 clones, 80% to 90% seen once. Germline CDR1 MDHEN, CDR2 SYDVKM. The CDR3 is 15 amino acids. V was pared by 6 bases and J by 10 bases, with 11 bases of the junction left unmatched. This sequence originates from a man aged 50-60 years with acute or convalescent COVID-19. The chain joins TRBV28 to TRBJ1-6; 8 nucleotides match TRBD1. Sequencing was done on a sample of peripheral blood. The CDR3 protein is CASRLTGGGRSPLHF. Written as DNA, the CDR3 is TGTGCCAGCAGGTTAACAGGGGGGGGGAGGTCACCCCTCCACTTT.